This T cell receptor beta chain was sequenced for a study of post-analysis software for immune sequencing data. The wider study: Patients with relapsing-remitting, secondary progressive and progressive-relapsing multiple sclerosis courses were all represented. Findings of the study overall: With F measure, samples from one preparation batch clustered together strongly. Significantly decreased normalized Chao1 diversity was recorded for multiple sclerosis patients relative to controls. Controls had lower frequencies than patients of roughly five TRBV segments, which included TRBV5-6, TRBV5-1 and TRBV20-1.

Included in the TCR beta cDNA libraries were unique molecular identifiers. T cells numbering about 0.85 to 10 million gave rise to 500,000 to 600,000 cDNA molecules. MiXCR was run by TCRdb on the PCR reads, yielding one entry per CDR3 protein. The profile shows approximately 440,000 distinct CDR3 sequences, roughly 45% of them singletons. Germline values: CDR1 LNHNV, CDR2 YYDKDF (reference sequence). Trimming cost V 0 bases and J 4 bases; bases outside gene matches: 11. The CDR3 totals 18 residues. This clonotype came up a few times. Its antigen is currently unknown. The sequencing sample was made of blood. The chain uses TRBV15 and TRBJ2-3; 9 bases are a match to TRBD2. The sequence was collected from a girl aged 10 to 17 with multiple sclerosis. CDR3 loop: CATSRDSPSGNIADTQYF. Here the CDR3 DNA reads TGTGCCACCAGCAGAGATAGTCCTAGCGGGAACATCGCAGATACGCAGTATTTT.